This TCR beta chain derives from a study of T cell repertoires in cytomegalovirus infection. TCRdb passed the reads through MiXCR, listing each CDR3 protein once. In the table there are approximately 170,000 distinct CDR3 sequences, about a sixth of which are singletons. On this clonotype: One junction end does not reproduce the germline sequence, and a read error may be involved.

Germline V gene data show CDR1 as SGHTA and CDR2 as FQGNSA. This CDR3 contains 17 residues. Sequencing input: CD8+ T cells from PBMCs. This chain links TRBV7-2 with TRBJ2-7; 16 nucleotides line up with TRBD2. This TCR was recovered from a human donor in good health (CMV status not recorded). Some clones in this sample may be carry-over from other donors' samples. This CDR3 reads CANSPSGTSGRAHEQYF. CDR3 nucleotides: TGTGCCAACAGCCCGTCAGGGACTAGCGGGAGGGCCCACGAGCAGTACTTC.